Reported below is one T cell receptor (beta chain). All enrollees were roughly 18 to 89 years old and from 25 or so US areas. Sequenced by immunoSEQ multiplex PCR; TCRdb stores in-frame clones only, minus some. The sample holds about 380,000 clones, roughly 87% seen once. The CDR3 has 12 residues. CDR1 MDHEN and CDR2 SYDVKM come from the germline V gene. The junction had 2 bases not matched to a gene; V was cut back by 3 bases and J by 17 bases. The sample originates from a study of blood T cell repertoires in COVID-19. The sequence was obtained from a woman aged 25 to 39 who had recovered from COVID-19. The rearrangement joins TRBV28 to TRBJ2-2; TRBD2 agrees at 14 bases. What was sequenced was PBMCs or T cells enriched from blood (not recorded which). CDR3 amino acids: CASSFGTSGSFF. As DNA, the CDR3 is TGTGCCAGCAGTTTCGGGACTAGCGGGAGTTTTTTT.